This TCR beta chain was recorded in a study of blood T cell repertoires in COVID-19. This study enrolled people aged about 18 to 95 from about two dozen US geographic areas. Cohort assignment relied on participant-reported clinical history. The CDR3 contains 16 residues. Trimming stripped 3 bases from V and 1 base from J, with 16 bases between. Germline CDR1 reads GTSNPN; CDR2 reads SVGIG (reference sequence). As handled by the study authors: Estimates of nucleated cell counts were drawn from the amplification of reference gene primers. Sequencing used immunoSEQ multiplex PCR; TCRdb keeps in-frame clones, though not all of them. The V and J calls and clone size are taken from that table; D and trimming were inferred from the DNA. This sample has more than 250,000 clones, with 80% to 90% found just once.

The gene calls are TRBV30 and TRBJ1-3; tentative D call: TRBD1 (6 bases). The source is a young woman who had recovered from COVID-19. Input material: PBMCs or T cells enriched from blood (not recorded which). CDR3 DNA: TGTGCCTGGAGGGGGGCGGGCGATCCGTCTGGAAACACCATATATTTT. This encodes CAWRGAGDPSGNTIYF. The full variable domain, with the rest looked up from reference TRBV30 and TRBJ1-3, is SQTIHQWPATLVQPVGSPLSLECTVEGTSNPNLYWYRQAAGRGLQLLFYSVGIGQISSEVPQNLSASRPQDRQFILSSKKLLLSDSGFYLCAWRGAGDPSGNTIYFGEGSWLTVV.